Shown below are 20 T cell receptor beta chains from a single sample sequenced in a study of blood T cell repertoires in COVID-19 (TCRdb year 2020). Library preparation was by the immunoSEQ multiplex PCR assay. TCRdb re-hosts the immuneACCESS table, in-frame sequences only. Its copies lack some clones; in the studies checked, an unresolved V gene accounts for under half of them, and the cause for the rest is not known. This sample holds 180,000 or so clones; about nine tenths were observed only once. The top ten clonotypes cover 1.5% to 2% of the sample. The sequencing sample was made of peripheral blood. These receptors were obtained from a man aged 18 to 35 with active or convalescent COVID-19.

The chain carries TRBV11-2 and TRBJ1-4, with D hard to call. Germline values: CDR1 SGHAT, CDR2 FQNNGV. The CDR3 is made up of 14 amino acids. V lost 3 bases, J lost 3 bases, and 8 bases lay in between. The CDR3 protein is CASSFFTSNEKLFF. CDR3 in DNA: TGTGCCAGCAGCTTCTTCACTTCTAATGAAAAACTGTTTTTT.

In this sample, this clone turned up once. The J gene is TRBJ2-1, the V gene TRBV27; TRBD1 aligns across 9 bases. The CDR3 loop spans 14 amino acids. The ends lost 5 bases at V and 3 bases at J; junction bases unmatched: 2. Germline V gene lookup returns CDR1 MNHEY and CDR2 SMNVEV (reference sequence). DNA of the CDR3: TGTGCCAGCAGTGGGACAGGGTTCTACAATGAGCAGTTCTTC. This sequence encodes CASSGTGFYNEQFF.

The V call is TRBV7-2, the J call TRBJ1-2; the match to TRBD1 covers 8 bases. V lost 5 bases to trimming and J lost 7 bases; unmatched junction nucleotides: 9. CDR1 and CDR2 from the germline V gene are SGHTA and FQGNSA. This CDR3 is 14 amino acids long. The CDR3 sequence: CASSQGTGDFGYTF. CDR3 in DNA: TGTGCCAGCAGCCAGGGGACAGGTGACTTTGGCTACACCTTC.

This clone was detected only a few times. The CDR3: CASSFGGTGSGNEQYF. The CDR3 DNA is TGTGCCAGCAGCTTTGGAGGGACAGGGTCGGGCAACGAGCAGTACTTC. The gene calls are TRBV7-6 and TRBJ2-7; 9 bases line up with TRBD1. CDR3 length equals 16 residues. CDR1 is SGHVS, CDR2 FNYEAQ, per germline. The V and J ends lost 3 bases and 5 bases, in that order; junction bases with no gene match: 11. Combining the CDR3 with reference TRBV7-6 and TRBJ2-7 gives the whole variable domain GAGVSQSPRYKVTKRGQDVALRCDPISGHVSLYWYRQALGQGPEFLTYFNYEAQQDKSGLPNDRFSAERPEGSISTLTIQRTEQRDSAMYRCASSFGGTGSGNEQYFGPGTRLTVT.

This clone came up once. CDR3 DNA sequence: TGCGCCAGCAGCTGGGACAGCAGCAATCAGCCCCAGCATTTT. Translation gives CASSWDSSNQPQHF. The chain recombines TRBV4-1 with TRBJ1-5, with 7 bases aligning to TRBD1. CDR3 size: 14 residues. V dropped 5 bases and J dropped 1; count of bases not matched to a gene: 2. Germline-derived CDR1 and CDR2 are MGHRA and YSYEKL.

The V gene is TRBV14, the J gene TRBJ2-7, with 11 bases that match TRBD2. Per the germline V gene, CDR1 is SGHDN and CDR2 is FVKESK. CDR3 length: 13 residues. V lost 7 bases, J lost 7 bases, and 6 bases stayed unmatched. The CDR3 region has the DNA TGTGCCAGCACCCTAGCGGGAGGCGGAGAGCAGTACTTC. Translation gives CASTLAGGGEQYF. The whole variable domain, filled in from reference TRBV14 and TRBJ2-7, reads EAGVTQFPSHSVIEKGQTVTLRCDPISGHDNLYWYRRVMGKEIKFLLHFVKESKQDESGMPNNRFLAERTGGTYSTLKVQPAELEDSGVYFCASTLAGGGEQYFGPGTRLTVT.

The rearrangement joins TRBV29-1 to TRBJ1-1; 11 bases fit TRBD1. The trim removed 6 bases at V and 1 base at J, leaving 4 bases unmatched. The CDR3 sequence is 14 residues long. Looked up from germline, CDR1 is SQVTM and CDR2 is ANQGSEA. The CDR3 coding sequence is TGCAGCGTGTGGGACAGGGGGACGAACACTGAAGCTTTCTTT. It specifies CSVWDRGTNTEAFF. Complete variable domain (other parts from reference TRBV29-1 and TRBJ1-1): SAVISQKPSRDICQRGTSLTIQCQVDSQVTMMFWYRQQPGQSLTLIATANQGSEATYESGFVIDKFPISRPNLTFSTLTVSNMSPEDSSIYLCSVWDRGTNTEAFFGQGTRLTVV.

V usage is TRBV7-9 and J usage is TRBJ2-3, with a tentative D call TRBD2 (6 bases). The V gene lost 4 bases and the J gene lost 0 bases, with 11 bases spanning the gap. Per germline, CDR1 SEHNR and CDR2 FQNEAQ (reference sequence). The length of the CDR3 is 15 residues. This CDR3 is CASSSRSGSTDTQYF. In DNA, the CDR3 is TGTGCCAGCAGCTCCCGTAGCGGTAGCACAGATACGCAGTATTTT.

Here the CDR3 reads CASSRGTSEDTGELFF. The CDR3 DNA follows: TGTGCCAGTAGTAGGGGGACTAGCGAGGACACCGGGGAGCTGTTTTTT. The chain links TRBV19 to TRBJ2-2; 10 nucleotides agree with TRBD2. The CDR3 runs to 16 residues. Unmatched junction bases numbered 5, after V lost 4 bases and J lost 3 bases. Germline CDR1 and CDR2: LNHDA and SQIVND (reference sequence).

This chain links TRBV2 with TRBJ1-1, with D perhaps TRBD1 (6 bases). The CDR3 is 18 amino acids. Germline CDR1 is SNHLY and CDR2 is FYNNEI. V was trimmed by 2 bases and J by 0 bases, leaving 19 bases between them. DNA for the CDR3: TGTGCCAGCAGTGAAATTTGGGGTCGGGACAAGGTGAACACTGAAGCTTTCTTT. This encodes CASSEIWGRDKVNTEAFF.

This sequence joins TRBV11-1 and TRBJ2-5; 10 nucleotides line up with TRBD1. Unmatched junction bases numbered 2, after V lost 1 base and J lost 6 bases. The CDR3 is made up of 14 amino acids. The germline gives CDR1 SGHAT, CDR2 FQDESV (reference sequence). The CDR3 DNA follows: TGTGCCAGCAGCTTAGTCGACAGGGGGCAGACCCAGTACTTC. Residues: CASSLVDRGQTQYF.

V and J are TRBV2 and TRBJ1-3, with a weak D call TRBD1 (6 bases). The ends were cut back, 5 bases at V and 4 bases at J, with 9 bases in the middle. Germline CDR1 reads SNHLY; CDR2 reads FYNNEI. The CDR3 has 13 residues. For the CDR3, the DNA is TGTGCCAGCAGTTGGGACAAAGGAAACACCATATATTTT. Amino acid sequence: CASSWDKGNTIYF.

V is TRBV29-1 and J is TRBJ2-1; no clear D. Trimming took off 6 bases at V and 5 bases at J, with 5 bases between the two ends. Looked up from germline, CDR1 is SQVTM and CDR2 is ANQGSEA. The CDR3 is 10 residues long. Written as DNA, the CDR3 is TGCAGCGTAGAGGACAATGAGCAGTTCTTC. Its translation is CSVEDNEQFF.

The V gene is TRBV6-5, the J gene TRBJ2-5; TRBD1 matches at 7 bases. The CDR3 has 13 residues. V lost 5 bases, J lost 3 bases, and 3 bases stayed unmatched. Per the germline V gene, CDR1 is MNHEY and CDR2 is SVGAGI. The chain's CDR3 is CASSPTGEETQYF. The CDR3 coding sequence is TGTGCCAGCAGTCCCACAGGGGAAGAGACCCAGTACTTC.

The chain has TRBV9 and TRBJ1-1; D unresolved. The CDR3 is 14 amino acids. In germline, CDR1 is SGDLS, CDR2 YYNGEE. Trimming pared 4 bases from V and 8 bases from J, leaving 18 bases between. CDR3 sequence (DNA): TGTGCCAGCAGCCGAGGGTACAAAGGCGAGGAAGCTTTCTTT. Encoded protein: CASSRGYKGEEAFF. Complete variable domain (other parts from reference TRBV9 and TRBJ1-1): DSGVTQTPKHLITATGQRVTLRCSPRSGDLSVYWYQQSLDQGLQFLIQYYNGEERAKGNILERFSAQQFPDLHSELNLSSLELGDSALYFCASSRGYKGEEAFFGQGTRLTVV.

This chain's CDR3 is CASSLAQASNQPQHF. CDR3 coding DNA: TGTGCCAGCAGCTTAGCGCAGGCCAGCAATCAGCCCCAGCATTTT. The J gene is TRBJ1-5, the V gene TRBV7-9, with D unclear. CDR1 SEHNR and CDR2 FQNEAQ come from the germline V gene (reference sequence). Trimming cost V 0 bases and J 1 base, with 7 bases left between them. There are 15 residues in the CDR3.

V and J are TRBV5-6 and TRBJ2-1, with 13 bases aligning to TRBD2. Germline lookup yields CDR1 SGHDT and CDR2 YYEEEE. CDR3 length equals 14 residues. V shed 5 bases and J 5 bases; nucleotides not matched to a gene: 1. The CDR3 coding sequence is TGTGCCAGCAGGGGACTAGCGGGGAACAATGAGCAGTTCTTC. This codes for CASRGLAGNNEQFF.

The rearrangement joins TRBV4-3 to TRBJ1-1; 9 bases match TRBD1. Trimming cost V 3 bases and J 1 base; bases outside gene matches: 0. Germline V lookup: CDR1 LGHNA, CDR2 YSLEER. The CDR3 extends over 14 amino acids. CDR3 amino acids: CASSQDRGNTEAFF. CDR3 bases: TGCGCCAGCAGCCAGGACAGGGGGAACACTGAAGCTTTCTTT.

The V and J genes are TRBV9 and TRBJ1-1; the D is unclear. The germline V gene encodes CDR1 SGDLS and CDR2 YYNGEE. The germline V and J ends were trimmed by 0 bases and 0 bases, with 12 bases remaining between them. The CDR3 is 16 amino acids. The CDR3 spells CASSVGRNNMNTEAFF. DNA of the CDR3: TGTGCCAGCAGCGTAGGCAGAAACAACATGAACACTGAAGCTTTCTTT.

V gene TRBV2 combines with J gene TRBJ1-5; 7 nucleotides align to TRBD1. Trimming took 4 bases from V and 5 from J; bases not matched to a gene: 8. Germline lookup yields CDR1 SNHLY and CDR2 FYNNEI. This CDR3 is 15 amino acids long. CDR3 sequence: CASSGVTGNDQPQHF. CDR3 DNA: TGTGCCAGCAGTGGGGTGACAGGGAACGATCAGCCCCAGCATTTT.